The sequence of this T cell receptor (beta chain) was determined in a study of blood T cell repertoires in COVID-19 (TCRdb year 2020). As for the study more broadly: Samples covering the acute and convalescent phases of COVID-19 were provided by collaborators in the United States, Italy and Spain. The samples were drawn from two sources: the first 160 participants of the ongoing ImmuneRACE study, and 950 to 1,500 subjects contributed by 6 global collaborators. The material from the prospective study consisted of cDNA or gDNA derived from T cells, B-cell-depleted T cells, or PBMCs. Nearly every sample came with metadata listing a de-identified subject ID, COVID-19 status, age in years and sex. Where HLA class I and class II types were available, the types were taken from metadata supplied by the sample provider, not from assay-based typing. The repertoires were released in a freely available public database meant as a resource for research on the immune response to SARS-CoV-2. Subjects who had been exposed to COVID-19, were actively infected with it, or had recovered from it provided the deeply sampled blood TCRbeta repertoires that made up the dataset. What the study reported, not specific to this receptor: How much clinical and demographic metadata was included differed by source and by participant, and the metadata was provided uncurated.

Taken from the germline V gene (reference sequence), the CDR1 and CDR2 loops are LGHDT and YNNKEL. CDR3 length: 16 amino acids, cysteine to phenylalanine. Only CDR3 DNA remains: 48 bases, in frame from the first base. V and J are truncated by 4 bases and 4 bases respectively, leaving an intervening sequence of 20 bases. This clone was counted once. Its antigen remains undetermined. Base qualities are not provided; no much larger clone lies one nucleotide away. Each collaborating institution followed its own protocols to collect whole blood in K2EDTA tubes. Collaborator samples were shipped for TCRbeta analysis as frozen whole blood, isolated PBMCs, or DNA extracted from either sample type. The immunoSEQ Assay, a bias-controlled multiplex PCR, was used to amplify TCRbeta CDR3 regions from genomic DNA. Regarding the original processing steps: The number of nucleated cells in each sample was estimated from the amplification of reference gene primers within the assay. To quantify the absolute abundance of each unique TCRbeta CDR3 rearrangement, sequence reads were collapsed and filtered. For each sample, productive Simpson clonality was calculated as the square root of Simpson's diversity index across productive rearrangements. Imported from immuneACCESS, the table was reduced by TCRdb to in-frame sequences with V and J called. These copies leave out some clones; in studies compared against another copy, an unresolved V gene accounts for under half, and the cause of the remainder is not known. D and trimming come from the DNA, and the V and J calls and clone size come from that table. In this sample the table shows 220,000 or so clones, around 80% of which occur a single time. 1.5% to 2% of the sample lies in the top ten.

The sample was peripheral blood. This sequence originates from an elderly woman with acute or convalescent COVID-19. The receptor chain draws on TRBV3-1 (or the pseudogene TRBV3-2) and TRBJ2-7; TRBD1 could be the D gene, as 5 bases match. The DNA sequence is as follows: TGTGCCAGCAGCCCACCCGGCGCCAGGACAAGTTACGAGCAGTACTTC. This codes for CASSPPGARTSYEQYF.